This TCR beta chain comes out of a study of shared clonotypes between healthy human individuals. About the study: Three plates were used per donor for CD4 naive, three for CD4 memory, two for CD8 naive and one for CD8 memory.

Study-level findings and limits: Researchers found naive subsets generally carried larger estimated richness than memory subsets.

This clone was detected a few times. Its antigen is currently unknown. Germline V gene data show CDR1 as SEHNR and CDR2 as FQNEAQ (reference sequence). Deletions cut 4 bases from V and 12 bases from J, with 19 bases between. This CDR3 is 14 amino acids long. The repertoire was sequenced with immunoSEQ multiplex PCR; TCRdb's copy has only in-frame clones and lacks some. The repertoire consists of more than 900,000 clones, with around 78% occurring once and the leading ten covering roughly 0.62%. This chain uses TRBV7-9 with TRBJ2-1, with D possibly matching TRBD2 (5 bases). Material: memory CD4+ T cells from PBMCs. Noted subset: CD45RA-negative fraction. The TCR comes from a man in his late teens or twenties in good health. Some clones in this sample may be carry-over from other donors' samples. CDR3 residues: CASSSSVRGGGQFF. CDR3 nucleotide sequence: TGTGCCAGCAGCTCGTCCGTTCGTGGCGGAGGGCAGTTCTTC.